The 14 T cell receptor beta chains in this list originate from one sample, sequenced in a study of regulatory T cells in long-lasting Graves disease. TCR beta libraries were built with iRepertoire HTBI primers and Arm-PCR of CDR3 regions. TCRdb independently ran MiXCR on the multiplex PCR reads; one entry per CDR3 protein. The table lists about 420,000 distinct CDR3 sequences, over 15% of them singletons, with 23% in the top ten. Time point of the sample: newly diagnosed GD, antithyroid drugs for less than 3 months. Making the TCR library involved RNA that had been extracted from PBMCs. These records were also assigned to another study, of T cells in Graves' hyperthyroidism and ophthalmopathy.

The specimen was peripheral blood mononuclear cells (PBMCs), collected at new diagnosis, from a patient treated with antithyroid drugs. All receptors come from a woman aged 18 to 35 with Graves disease.

The rearrangement links TRBV6-1 to TRBJ1-2; D is perhaps TRBD1 (5 bases). The V end was cut by 8 bases, the J end by 4 bases, with 23 bases between. Germline V gene lookup returns CDR1 MNHNS and CDR2 SASEGT. The CDR3 runs to 16 residues. This CDR3 is CASLPYPSTVVYGYTF. The CDR3, as DNA: TGTGCCAGCCTACCGTATCCCTCGACAGTAGTCTATGGCTACACCTTC.

This clonotype has just a few counts. A junction boundary mismatches the germline segment, possibly from a read error. The V call is TRBV6-4, the J call TRBJ2-7, with D maybe TRBD1 (6 bases). The CDR3 is made up of 15 amino acids. Germline V gene lookup returns CDR1 MRHNA and CDR2 SNTAGT. The CDR3 region is CASSYSDSSSYEQYF. The CDR3, as DNA: TGTGCCAGCAGTTACTCGGACAGCTCTTCGTATGAGCAGTACTTC.

The genes are TRBV7-3 and TRBJ2-1; D gene unclear. The CDR3 runs 13 residues. Between the trimmed V and J ends, which lost 2 bases and 8 bases, there was a span of 10 bases. Germline lookup yields CDR1 SGHTA and CDR2 FQGTGA. For the CDR3, the DNA is TGTGCCAGCAGCTTACTCGCAAGGGATGAGCAGTTCTTC. It specifies CASSLLARDEQFF. Combining the CDR3 with reference TRBV7-3 and TRBJ2-1 gives the whole variable domain GAGVSQTPSNKVTEKGKYVELRCDPISGHTALYWYRQSLGQGPEFLIYFQGTGAADDSGLPNDRFFAVRPEGSVSTLKIQRTERGDSAVYLCASSLLARDEQFFGPGTRLTVL.

The rearrangement uses TRBV27 and TRBJ1-2; 7 bases are shared with TRBD1. The CDR3 totals 17 residues. J lost 4 bases, V lost 3 bases, and 14 bases had no gene match. Germline loops: CDR1 MNHEY, CDR2 SMNVEV (reference sequence). Written as DNA, the CDR3 is TGTGCCAGCAGTTTTAGGACGGCGGACAGGAATTCCTATGGCTACACCTTC. This translates into CASSFRTADRNSYGYTF.

This sequence joins TRBV30 and TRBJ1-6, with unresolved D. Germline V gene sequence: CDR1 GTSNPN, CDR2 SVGIG (reference sequence). V shed 3 bases and J shed 0 bases, with 9 bases lying between them. CDR3 length: 15 residues. The CDR3 loop is CAWRGGLSYNSPLHF. CDR3 coding DNA: TGTGCCTGGAGAGGAGGGCTCTCCTATAATTCACCCCTCCACTTT.

In the case of this clonotype: Sequence at one end of the junction differs from germline and may be a read error. V gene TRBV18 combines with J gene TRBJ2-5; possible D gene TRBD2, 6 bases. The CDR3 contains 12 residues. The germline V gene encodes CDR1 KGHSH and CDR2 LQKENI. CDR3 nucleotide sequence: TGTGCCAGCTCACCCCCGGAGGGTCGGTGGCACTTC. It yields the protein CASSPPEGRWHF. The complete variable domain, with remaining parts taken from reference TRBV18 and TRBJ2-5, reads NAGVMQNPRHLVRRRGQEARLRCSPMKGHSHVYWYRQLPEEGLKFMVYLQKENIIDESGMPKERFSAEFPKEGPSILRIQQVVRGDSAAYFCASSPPEGRWHFGPGTRLLVL.

This clonotype was seen once. A much larger clone differs from this one at a single base, so this may be a read error. The rearrangement uses TRBV4-1 and TRBJ2-5; D call uncertain. From germline, CDR1 is MGHRA and CDR2 YSYEKL. The CDR3 has 15 amino acids. CDR3 in amino acids: CASSQDQNTQETQHF. The CDR3 nucleotides read TGCGCCAGCAGCCAAGATCAAAACACCCAAGAGACCCAGCACTTC.

Only a few counts were recorded for this clonotype. The chain is built from TRBV3-1 and TRBJ1-3; TRBD1 aligns across 9 bases. From germline, CDR1 is LGHDT and CDR2 YNNKEL (reference sequence). Trimming removed 2 bases from V and 3 bases from J; junction bases left unmatched: 2. The CDR3 totals 15 residues. The CDR3 region is CASSQTGGSGNTIYF. CDR3 DNA sequence: TGTGCCAGCAGCCAAACAGGGGGCAGTGGAAACACCATATATTTT. The complete variable domain, with remaining parts taken from reference TRBV3-1 and TRBJ1-3, reads DTAVSQTPKYLVTQMGNDKSIKCEQNLGHDTMYWYKQDSKKFLKIMFSYNNKELIINETVPNRFSPKSPDKAHLNLHINSLELGDSAVYFCASSQTGGSGNTIYFGEGSWLTVV.

This clonotype occurred a few times. The chain links TRBV7-2 to TRBJ1-3; D remains ambiguous. Trimming left V 5 bases short and J 4 bases short, with 9 bases between. Germline CDR1 reads SGHTA; CDR2 reads FQGNSA. The CDR3 has 13 amino acids. This CDR3 is CASSTPTGNTIYF. The CDR3 DNA sequence: TGTGCCAGCAGCACACCTACCGGAAACACCATATATTTT.

This clonotype was counted at least ten times. The V call is TRBV11-3, the J call TRBJ2-1; possibly TRBD2 for D (5 bases). Between the trimmed V and J ends, which lost 5 bases and 3 bases, there was a span of 17 bases. Germline CDR1 is SGHNT and CDR2 is YENEEA. The CDR3 length is 16 residues. In DNA, the CDR3 is TGTGCCAGCAGCCCCCTAGTCGGACTGGTCTACAATGAGCAGTTCTTC. Translating it yields CASSPLVGLVYNEQFF.

CDR3 sequence reads: CASSAPGTGATNPNEQFF. The CDR3 coding sequence is TGTGCCAGCAGCGCCCCCGGGACAGGGGCAACTAATCCTAATGAGCAGTTCTTC. The chain combines TRBV9 with TRBJ2-1; TRBD1 matches 10 bases. This CDR3 is 18 amino acids long. Germline CDR1 SGDLS, CDR2 YYNGEE. Trimming cost V 3 bases and J 7 bases; bases outside gene matches: 16.

This clonotype appeared a few times. The chain employs TRBV7-9 and TRBJ1-2; no firm D call. Germline V gene data show CDR1 as SEHNR and CDR2 as FQNEAQ (reference sequence). The V end was cut by 7 bases, the J end by 5 bases, with 14 bases between. The CDR3 loop spans 13 amino acids. The CDR3 is CASTKDGRYGYTF. CDR3 in DNA: TGTGCCAGCACCAAGGACGGAAGATATGGCTACACCTTC.

This clonotype was found many times. This chain uses TRBV18 with TRBJ1-2, with TRBD1 matching over 7 bases. The CDR3 covers 13 residues. Germline-derived CDR1 and CDR2 are KGHSH and LQKENI. J was trimmed by 6 bases and V by 6 bases; bases with no gene match: 7. The DNA for the CDR3 is TGTGCCAGCTCCCGCAACAGGGGAAATGGCTACACCTTC. Translating gives CASSRNRGNGYTF.

The sample holds many counts of this clonotype. CDR3 nucleotides: TGCAGCGGATGGACAGGAGGTGGGACCGGGGAGCTGTTTTTT. This sequence encodes CSGWTGGGTGELFF. The J gene is TRBJ2-2, the V gene TRBV29-1, with 7 bases aligning to TRBD1. The V gene end was trimmed by 7 bases and the J gene end by 5 bases; junction bases not matched to a gene: 10. CDR1 SQVTM and CDR2 ANQGSEA come from the germline V gene. The CDR3 contains 14 residues.